Following are 29 T cell receptor beta chains from one sample sequenced in a study of glioma-infiltrating T cells. TCR alpha and beta CDR3 regions were amplified from RNA using iRepertoire nested multiplex PCR. TCRdb ran MiXCR on the multiplex PCR reads and lists one entry per CDR3 protein. The data contain around 120,000 distinct CDR3 sequences, 20% to 25% of them singletons. Sequencing used glioma tissue, nonneoplastic brain tissue, or PBMCs (not recorded which). These TCRs come from a human donor with low-grade glioma or glioblastoma, undergoing nonglioma brain surgery, or in good health (not recorded which).

The chain has TRBV10-3 and TRBJ2-6; D remains unclear. The germline V gene encodes CDR1 ENHRY and CDR2 SYGVKD. The CDR3 has 15 amino acids. The V gene lost 0 bases and the J gene lost 2 bases, with 5 bases spanning the gap. In DNA form, the CDR3 reads TGTGCCATCAGTGAGTCGGGCCCTGGGGCCAACGTCCTGACTTTC. Its translation: CAISESGPGANVLTF.

Many counts were recorded for this clonotype. The chain joins TRBV24-1 to TRBJ2-1; 10 positions agree with TRBD1. The V segment lost 5 bases and the J segment 6 bases; nucleotides outside the gene matches: 12. The CDR3 runs 17 residues. Germline V gene lookup returns CDR1 KGHDR and CDR2 SFDVKD. This CDR3 is CATSAEPGTGAFNEQFF. CDR3 coding DNA: TGTGCCACCAGTGCAGAGCCCGGGACAGGGGCCTTCAATGAGCAGTTCTTC.

V usage is TRBV20-1 and J usage is TRBJ1-1; maybe TRBD1 (5 bases). Trimming stripped 4 bases from V and 0 bases from J, with 12 bases between. The CDR3 covers 14 residues. Germline V gene data show CDR1 as DFQATT and CDR2 as SNEGSKA (reference sequence). The CDR3 nucleotides read TGCAGTGCTAACGCGGGGCAGATGAACACTGAAGCTTTCTTT. This codes for CSANAGQMNTEAFF.

The V and J genes are TRBV7-6 and TRBJ2-3; TRBD2 agrees at 15 bases. This CDR3 spans 19 amino acids. J lost 1 base, V lost 1 base, and 6 bases had no gene match. Per germline, CDR1 SGHVS and CDR2 FNYEAQ. CDR3 in DNA: TGTGCCAGCAGCTTAGGTGGACTAGCGGGGGGGCCTCGCACAGATACGCAGTATTTT. Residues: CASSLGGLAGGPRTDTQYF.

In this sample, this clonotype turned up a few times. This chain connects TRBV3-1 to TRBJ1-5; 7 bases line up with TRBD1. V dropped 1 base and J dropped 6; count of bases not matched to a gene: 3. Germline values: CDR1 LGHDT, CDR2 YNNKEL (reference sequence). The CDR3 length is 14 residues. This CDR3 reads CASSQGQGPQPQHF. CDR3 bases: TGTGCCAGCAGCCAAGGACAGGGCCCTCAGCCCCAGCATTTT.

The V gene is TRBV6-1, the J gene TRBJ2-7, with 7 bases aligning to TRBD2. Germline assignment: CDR1 MNHNS and CDR2 SASEGT. CDR3 length: 16 residues. V shed 6 bases, J shed 1 base, and the junction held 12 bases outside the gene matches. In DNA, the CDR3 is TGTGCCAGCAGCCCTGGGAGGGCAATCGCATCCTACGAGCAGTACGTC. Amino acids: CASSPGRAIASYEQYV.

Worth noting for this clonotype: One end of the junction fails to match germline, which may point to a read error. This chain uses TRBV13 with TRBJ1-6; D is undetermined. Germline V CDR1 and CDR2: PRHDT, FYEKMQ (reference sequence). The CDR3 loop spans 14 amino acids. For the CDR3, the DNA is TGTGCCAGCAGCGTAGGAGGCTCCAATTCACCCCTCCACTTT. It is translated as CASSVGGSNSPLHF.

With regard to this clonotype: It may be a read error: a sequence one base away is much more abundant. The CDR3 end shows no conserved phenylalanine or tryptophan, and so a read error is likely. The V call is TRBV27, the J call TRBJ1-6; perhaps TRBD1 as D (6 bases). Germline-derived CDR1 and CDR2 are MNHEY and SMNVEV (reference sequence). Trimming stripped 5 bases from V and 5 bases from J, with 13 bases between. This CDR3 is built from 15 residues. CDR3 sequence reads: CASSPRQAHNSPLHS. In DNA form, the CDR3 reads TGTGCCAGCAGTCCTCGACAGGCTCATAATTCACCCCTCCACTCT.

This clonotype has just a few counts. The rearrangement joins TRBV7-9 to TRBJ2-7; 7 bases are shared with TRBD1. The CDR3 totals 14 residues. Germline V gives CDR1 SEHNR, CDR2 FQNEAQ (reference sequence). The trim removed 2 bases at V and 4 bases at J, leaving 5 bases unmatched. The CDR3 DNA reads as TGTGCCAGCAGCTTAACAGGGGTGCGATACGAGCAGTACGTC. Translated, it gives CASSLTGVRYEQYV.

The V and J genes are TRBV4-1 and TRBJ1-4; D gene ambiguous. V dropped 4 bases and J dropped 6 bases, with 6 bases sitting between them. Per the germline V gene, CDR1 is MGHRA and CDR2 is YSYEKL. The CDR3 has 12 amino acids. The CDR3 protein is CASSPLDEKLFF. The DNA for the CDR3 is TGCGCCAGCAGCCCCCTTGATGAAAAACTGTTTTTT.

The CDR3 sequence is CSARGRGGARNEQFF. For the CDR3, the DNA is TGCAGTGCTAGAGGTCGTGGGGGGGCTCGGAATGAGCAGTTCTTC. The rearrangement links TRBV20-1 to TRBJ2-1, with D perhaps TRBD2 (7 bases). Germline values: CDR1 DFQATT, CDR2 SNEGSKA (reference sequence). The CDR3 loop spans 15 amino acids. V dropped 1 base and J dropped 7 bases, with 17 bases sitting between them.

This clonotype was observed a single time. V usage is TRBV7-3 and J usage is TRBJ2-5, with D hard to call. The CDR3 covers 15 residues. The germline V gene has CDR1 SGHTA and CDR2 FQGTGA. Trimming pared 4 bases from V and 0 bases from J, leaving 12 bases between. CDR3 DNA sequence: TGTGCCAGCAGCTCCGTGACATCGTACCAAGAGACCCAGTACTTC. This encodes CASSSVTSYQETQYF.

This clonotype was seen many times. This chain joins TRBV6-1 and TRBJ1-2; a possible D gene is TRBD1 (5 bases). The CDR3 length is 12 residues. The germline gives CDR1 MNHNS, CDR2 SASEGT. The germline V and J ends were trimmed by 7 bases and 7 bases, with 13 bases remaining between them. The DNA of the CDR3 is TGTGCCAGCACCCTACGGGGGGTTGGCTACACCTTC. Amino acids: CASTLRGVGYTF.

The V gene is TRBV19, the J gene TRBJ1-5; D call uncertain. In germline, CDR1 is LNHDA, CDR2 SQIVND (reference sequence). This CDR3 is built from 14 residues. Trimming cost V 7 bases and J 6 bases, with 16 bases left between them. The CDR3 protein is CASTRNRVGQPQHF. CDR3 bases: TGTGCCAGTACTCGAAACAGAGTAGGTCAGCCCCAGCATTTT.

This clonotype occurred a few times. This chain links TRBV20-1 with TRBJ1-5, with a possible D match to TRBD1 (5 bases). The germline CDR1 and CDR2 sequences are DFQATT and SNEGSKA (reference sequence). Trimming pared 1 base from V and 2 bases from J, leaving 21 bases between. CDR3 length equals 18 residues. Here the CDR3 reads CSARGPPVGASRNQPQHF. The CDR3 DNA reads TGCAGTGCTAGAGGTCCCCCCGTAGGGGCGAGCCGCAATCAGCCCCAGCATTTT.

Note on this clonotype: This may be a read error, as it is one base from a much larger clone. DNA for the CDR3: TGTGCCCGCAGCTTGAGTTTCTTGAACACTGAAGCTTTCTTT. It specifies CARSLSFLNTEAFF. The chain uses TRBV5-4 and TRBJ1-1, with D uncertain. CDR1 and CDR2 from the germline V gene are SGHNT and YYREEE (reference sequence). This CDR3 region has 14 residues.

This clonotype has only one observation. The germline gene is not matched at one end of the junction; a read error may be the cause. The J gene is TRBJ2-2, the V gene TRBV20-1; D may match TRBD1 or TRBD2 (6 bases each). The germline CDR1 and CDR2 sequences are DFQATT and SNEGSKA (reference sequence). The CDR3 totals 15 residues. Written as DNA, the CDR3 is TGCAGTGCTTATTCCGGGGGCTCAAACACCTGGGAGCTGTTTTTT. Amino acids: CSAYSGGSNTWELFF.

The CDR3 here is CASSIRGGETDTQYF. The CDR3 region has the DNA TGTGCCAGTAGTATAAGGGGGGGGGAAACAGATACGCAGTATTTT. The chain combines TRBV19 with TRBJ2-3; D perhaps matches TRBD2 (7 bases). Germline CDR1 is LNHDA and CDR2 is SQIVND (reference sequence). V was trimmed by 2 bases and J by 3 bases, leaving 12 bases between them. CDR3 length: 15 residues.

Ten or more counts support this clonotype. The rearrangement joins TRBV20-1 to TRBJ1-1, with TRBD1 as a possible D gene (5 bases). Germline CDR1 and CDR2: DFQATT and SNEGSKA (reference sequence). V dropped 5 bases and J dropped 13 bases, with 17 bases sitting between them. The CDR3 runs to 11 residues. CDR3 residues: CSARTGPNIFF. CDR3 DNA: TGCAGTGCTCGAACGGGACCGAACATTTTCTTT.

This clonotype was counted only a few times. Since a much larger clone is just one base distant, this may be a read error. The chain combines TRBV11-2 with TRBJ2-3, with TRBD2 identical over 11 bases. Germline CDR1 reads SGHAT; CDR2 reads FQNNGV. V gave up 7 bases and J gave up 2 bases; unmatched junction bases: 2. The length of the CDR3 is 14 residues. The CDR3 protein is CASKTSGATDTQYF. CDR3 DNA sequence: TGTGCCAGCAAGACTAGCGGGGCCACAGATACGCAGTATTTT.

This sequence joins TRBV6-2 or TRBV6-3 and TRBJ2-4; the D is unclear. CDR1 MNHEY and CDR2 SVGEGT come from the germline V gene. Between the trimmed V and J ends, which lost 6 bases and 9 bases, there was a span of 18 bases. CDR3 length equals 14 residues. The CDR3 sequence is CASSLTVTTGIQYF. DNA for the CDR3: TGTGCCAGCAGCTTAACTGTAACGACGGGCATTCAGTACTTC.

This clonotype was observed at least ten times. V usage is TRBV6-1 and J usage is TRBJ1-1; D ambiguous. V lost 6 bases and J lost 9, with 20 bases in between. CDR1 and CDR2 from the germline V gene are MNHNS and SASEGT. The CDR3 totals 14 residues. DNA of the CDR3: TGTGCCAGCAGACAAACTCCTTCGGCACAGCAAGCTTTCTTT. Amino acids: CASRQTPSAQQAFF.

This clonotype was counted ten times or more. The chain couples TRBV28 to TRBJ2-1, with 7 bases identical to TRBD1. This CDR3 is built from 14 residues. Germline V gene data show CDR1 as MDHEN and CDR2 as SYDVKM. V shed 8 bases and J 4 bases; nucleotides not matched to a gene: 8. The CDR3 DNA follows: TGTGCCAGCCGGACAGGACAGACTTACAATGAGCAGTTCTTC. It specifies CASRTGQTYNEQFF.

In this sample, this clonotype turned up many times. The rearrangement uses TRBV6-1 and TRBJ2-3; 11 bases map to TRBD2. With V trimmed by 5 bases and J by 4 bases, 5 bases remained unmatched. This CDR3 region has 15 residues. Per the germline V gene, CDR1 is MNHNS and CDR2 is SASEGT. CDR3 sequence reads: CASSSLAGGADTQYF. For the CDR3, the DNA is TGTGCCAGCAGTTCTCTAGCGGGGGGAGCAGATACGCAGTATTTT.

A word on this clonotype: A much larger clone sits a single nucleotide away, making a read error possible. J is TRBJ1-2 and V is TRBV27, with 7 bases matching TRBD1. The ends lost 7 bases at V and 12 bases at J; junction bases unmatched: 11. CDR3 length: 12 residues. The germline V gene has CDR1 MNHEY and CDR2 SMNVEV (reference sequence). In DNA, the CDR3 is TGTGCCAGCAAGGGACAGCTCGAAGGCCACACCTTC. Translated: CASKGQLEGHTF.

This clonotype was counted only a few times. The rearrangement joins TRBV20-1 to TRBJ2-3; 9 bases agree with TRBD2. With V trimmed by 3 bases and J by 5 bases, 3 bases remained unmatched. CDR1 and CDR2 from the germline V gene are DFQATT and SNEGSKA (reference sequence). The CDR3 consists of 13 residues. The CDR3 coding sequence is TGCAGTGCTAGGGCGGGGGGGCAAGATACGCAGTATTTT. Encoded protein: CSARAGGQDTQYF.

This sequence joins TRBV7-9 and TRBJ2-1; tentatively, D is TRBD1 (5 bases). CDR3 length: 15 amino acids. The V end lost 3 bases, the J end lost 4 bases, and 13 bases lay between the germline ends. Germline assignment: CDR1 SEHNR and CDR2 FQNEAQ (reference sequence). In DNA form, the CDR3 reads TGTGCCAGCAGCTTCGTTAGGGGTGGTTACAATGAGCAGTTCTTC. Translating it yields CASSFVRGGYNEQFF.

This chain connects TRBV20-1 to TRBJ2-1; 9 bases map to TRBD2. This CDR3 spans 18 amino acids. The V gene's germline CDR1 is DFQATT and CDR2 SNEGSKA (reference sequence). V lost 3 bases and J lost 3; bases outside the gene matches: 15. The chain's CDR3 is CSASRGGSGGPYYNEQFF. CDR3 nucleotide sequence: TGCAGTGCTAGCCGTGGGGGGAGCGGGGGGCCTTACTACAATGAGCAGTTCTTC.

The V and J genes are TRBV5-1 and TRBJ2-3; 9 bases are a match to TRBD1. V lost 5 bases and J lost 6; bases outside the gene matches: 10. Germline V gives CDR1 SGHRS, CDR2 YFSETQ. The CDR3 is 15 residues long. The CDR3 here is CASSRPEQGADTQYF. DNA for the CDR3: TGCGCCAGCAGTCGGCCGGAACAGGGGGCCGATACGCAGTATTTT. The full variable domain, rest sourced from reference TRBV5-1 and TRBJ2-3, is KAGVTQTPRYLIKTRGQQVTLSCSPISGHRSVSWYQQTPGQGLQFLFEYFSETQRNKGNFPGRFSGRQFSNSRSEMNVSTLELGDSALYLCASSRPEQGADTQYFGPGTRLTVL.